Listed below are T cell receptor beta chains from one sample, sequenced in a study of T cell responses to AZD1222 COVID-19 vaccine. Libraries were prepared by immunoSEQ multiplex PCR; TCRdb keeps only in-frame clonotypes and omits some of them. The sample contains more than 150,000 clones, about 87% of which appear only once. Specimen: peripheral blood, collected 28 days after the second AZD1222 dose. These receptors originate from an adult who received the AZD1222 COVID-19 vaccine. CDR3s include the opening cysteine and the closing phenylalanine or tryptophan. Fields, in order: CDR3 DNA, CDR3 protein, D gene, clone size, V gene, J gene. D genes are given only for firm matches. Size values are once, few and many counts, or a class for expanded clones, and some rows have none.

cdr3_nt: TGTGCCACCAGTGATTTGAGGGTGAGCAATGAGCAGTTCTTC
cdr3_aa: CATSDLRVSNEQFF
d_call: .
clone_size: .
v_call: TRBV24-1
j_call: TRBJ2-1

cdr3_nt: TGTGCCAGTAGCTTCTCCGGGACTAACCCCTACGAGCAGTACTTC
cdr3_aa: CASSFSGTNPYEQYF
d_call: TRBD2
clone_size: .
v_call: TRBV19
j_call: TRBJ2-7

cdr3_nt: TGTGCCTGGAGTCCTCATGGTCGTGAGCAGTTCTTC
cdr3_aa: CAWSPHGREQFF
d_call: .
clone_size: .
v_call: TRBV30
j_call: TRBJ2-1

cdr3_nt: TGTGCCAGCTCACCTGGACTAGGGGGTCCCTACGAGCAGTACTTC
cdr3_aa: CASSPGLGGPYEQYF
d_call: .
clone_size: .
v_call: TRBV18
j_call: TRBJ2-7

cdr3_nt: TGTGCCAGCAGTTTATCGGGGACAGGTCATGAAAAACTGTTTTTT
cdr3_aa: CASSLSGTGHEKLFF
d_call: TRBD1
clone_size: .
v_call: TRBV27
j_call: TRBJ1-4

cdr3_nt: TGTGCCAGCTCCCAAAACAATGGGGAAAGGGAGCAGTACTTC
cdr3_aa: CASSQNNGEREQYF
d_call: .
clone_size: .
v_call: TRBV18
j_call: TRBJ2-7

cdr3_nt: TGTGCCAGAAGCTTAGAGAAGGGGAGGTGGAACACTGAAGCTTTCTTT
cdr3_aa: CARSLEKGRWNTEAFF
d_call: .
clone_size: .
v_call: TRBV7-5
j_call: TRBJ1-1

cdr3_nt: TGTGCCAGCACCCCGGACAGTACCTACGAGCAGTACTTC
cdr3_aa: CASTPDSTYEQYF
d_call: .
clone_size: .
v_call: TRBV6-5
j_call: TRBJ2-7

cdr3_nt: TGCGCCAGCGGCCTAGCAGCTGAGCAGTTCTTC
cdr3_aa: CASGLAAEQFF
d_call: .
clone_size: .
v_call: TRBV10-2
j_call: TRBJ2-1

cdr3_nt: TGTGCCAGCAGTAGGGTAGCGTTTGGCTCTGGGGCCAACGTCCTGACTTTC
cdr3_aa: CASSRVAFGSGANVLTF
d_call: .
clone_size: .
v_call: TRBV6-2/TRBV6-3
j_call: TRBJ2-6

cdr3_nt: TGTGCCAGCTCACCATTCGGAGCGGGAGGGAACACCGGGGAGCTGTTTTTT
cdr3_aa: CASSPFGAGGNTGELFF
d_call: TRBD2
clone_size: .
v_call: TRBV18
j_call: TRBJ2-2

cdr3_nt: TGTGCCAGCAGCCCCGCGGGCAGCAATCAGCCCCAGCATTTT
cdr3_aa: CASSPAGSNQPQHF
d_call: .
clone_size: once
v_call: TRBV9
j_call: TRBJ1-5